The rows below give T cell receptor beta chains drawn from one sample of a study of cytomegalovirus exposure and HLA in healthy donors. Generated by immunoSEQ multiplex PCR, the TCRdb table keeps only in-frame clones and is missing some. The repertoire has 300,000 to 450,000 clones, roughly 88% of them found once; the top ten carry roughly 0.75%. The source material was PBMCs. The receptor set was obtained from a woman under 30 in good health and CMV-seronegative. CDR3s leave out the opening cysteine and the closing phenylalanine or tryptophan. Each record gives: D gene, V gene, J gene, CDR3 protein. The D gene is left open where the match is weak.

.	TRBV18	TRBJ2-7	ASSPPGWDSYEQY
TRBD1	TRBV30	TRBJ2-7	AWKPGQGVREQY
.	TRBV2	TRBJ1-6	ASSPGTRSYNSPLH
TRBD1	TRBV7-8	TRBJ1-1	ATEGEGAAEAF
.	TRBV4-1	TRBJ2-1	ASSHSPGQLGGNEQF
.	TRBV19	TRBJ1-2	ASSGVTAPFGYGYT
TRBD2	TRBV28	TRBJ2-1	ASSFALAGVGNEQF
TRBD2	TRBV27	TRBJ2-5	ASSLTFSGRAETETQY
.	TRBV4-1	TRBJ1-2	ASSQEPAGLINYGYT
TRBD1	TRBV5-1	TRBJ1-1	ASSLGGTADREGRYWVENTEAF